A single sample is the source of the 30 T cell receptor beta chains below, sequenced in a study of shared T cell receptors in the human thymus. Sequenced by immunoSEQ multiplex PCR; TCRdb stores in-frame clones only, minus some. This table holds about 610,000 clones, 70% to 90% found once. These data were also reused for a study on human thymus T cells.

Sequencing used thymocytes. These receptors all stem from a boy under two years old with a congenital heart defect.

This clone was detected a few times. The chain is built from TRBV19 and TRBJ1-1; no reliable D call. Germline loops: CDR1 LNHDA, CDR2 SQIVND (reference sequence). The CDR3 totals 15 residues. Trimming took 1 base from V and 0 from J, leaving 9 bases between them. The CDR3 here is CASSIGAVLNTEAFF. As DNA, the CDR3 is TGTGCCAGTAGTATAGGTGCGGTCCTGAACACTGAAGCTTTCTTT.

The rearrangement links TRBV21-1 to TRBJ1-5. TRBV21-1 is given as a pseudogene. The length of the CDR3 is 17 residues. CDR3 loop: CASSKEGEGGSNQPQHF. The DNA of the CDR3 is TGTGCCAGCAGCAAAGAAGGGGAGGGGGGGAGCAATCAGCCCCAGCATTTT.

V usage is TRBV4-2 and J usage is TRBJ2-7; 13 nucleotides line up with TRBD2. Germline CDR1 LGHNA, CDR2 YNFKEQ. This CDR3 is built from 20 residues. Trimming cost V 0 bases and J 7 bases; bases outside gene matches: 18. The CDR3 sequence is CASSQDFRPLTSGRAREQYF. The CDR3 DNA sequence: TGTGCCAGCAGCCAAGATTTCCGGCCCCTAACTAGCGGGAGGGCTCGGGAGCAGTACTTC.

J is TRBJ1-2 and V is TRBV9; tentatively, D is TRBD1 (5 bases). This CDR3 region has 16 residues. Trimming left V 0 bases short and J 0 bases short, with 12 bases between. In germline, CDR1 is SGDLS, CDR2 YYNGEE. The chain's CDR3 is CASSVGGWGANYGYTF. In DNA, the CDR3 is TGTGCCAGCAGCGTAGGTGGATGGGGGGCTAACTATGGCTACACCTTC.

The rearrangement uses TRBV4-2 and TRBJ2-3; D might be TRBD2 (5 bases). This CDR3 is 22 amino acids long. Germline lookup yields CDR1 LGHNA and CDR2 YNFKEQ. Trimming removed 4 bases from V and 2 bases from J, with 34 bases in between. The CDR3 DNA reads TGTGCCAGCAGCCTGCCTCCCGGACTTGACGGGGATCGGAAACCGATCACAGATACGCAGTATTTT. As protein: CASSLPPGLDGDRKPITDTQYF.

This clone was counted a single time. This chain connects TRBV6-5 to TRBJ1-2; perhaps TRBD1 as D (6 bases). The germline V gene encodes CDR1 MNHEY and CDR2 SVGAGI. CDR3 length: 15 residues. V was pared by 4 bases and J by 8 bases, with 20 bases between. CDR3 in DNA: TGTGCCAGCAGTTCCCTCCGACAGGCGGAAGGGGGCTACACCTTC. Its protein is CASSSLRQAEGGYTF.

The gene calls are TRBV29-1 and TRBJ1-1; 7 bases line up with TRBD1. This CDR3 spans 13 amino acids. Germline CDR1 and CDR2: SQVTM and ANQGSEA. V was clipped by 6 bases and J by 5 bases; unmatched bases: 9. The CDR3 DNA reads TGCAGCGTAAGATATAAGGGGGCTACTGAAGCTTTCTTT. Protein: CSVRYKGATEAFF.

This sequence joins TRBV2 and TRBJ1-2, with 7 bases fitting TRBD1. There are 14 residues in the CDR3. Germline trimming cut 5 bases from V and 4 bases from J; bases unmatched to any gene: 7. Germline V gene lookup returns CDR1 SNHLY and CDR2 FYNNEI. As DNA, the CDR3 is TGTGCCAGCAGTACAGGGGCGAGACCCTATGGCTACACCTTC. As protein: CASSTGARPYGYTF.

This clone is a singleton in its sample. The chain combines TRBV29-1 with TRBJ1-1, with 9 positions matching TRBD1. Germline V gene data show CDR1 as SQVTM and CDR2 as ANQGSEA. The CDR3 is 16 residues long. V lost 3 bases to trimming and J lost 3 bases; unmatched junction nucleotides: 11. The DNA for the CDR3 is TGCAGCGTTGACCCCGGGACAGGGAGAGGGGACACTGAAGCTTTCTTT. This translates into CSVDPGTGRGDTEAFF.

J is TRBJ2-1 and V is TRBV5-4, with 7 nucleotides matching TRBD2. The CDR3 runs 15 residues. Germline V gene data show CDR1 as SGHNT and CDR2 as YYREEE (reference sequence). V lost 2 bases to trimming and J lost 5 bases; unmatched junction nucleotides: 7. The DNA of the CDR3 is TGTGCCAGCAGCTTCGGTGGCGGGAGACACAATGAGCAGTTCTTC. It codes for CASSFGGGRHNEQFF.

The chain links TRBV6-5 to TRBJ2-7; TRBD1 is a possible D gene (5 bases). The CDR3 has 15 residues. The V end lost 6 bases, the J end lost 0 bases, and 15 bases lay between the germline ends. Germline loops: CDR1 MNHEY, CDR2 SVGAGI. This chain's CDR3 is CASSQTGPHSYEQYF. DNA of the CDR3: TGTGCCAGCAGCCAAACAGGCCCCCACTCCTACGAGCAGTACTTC.

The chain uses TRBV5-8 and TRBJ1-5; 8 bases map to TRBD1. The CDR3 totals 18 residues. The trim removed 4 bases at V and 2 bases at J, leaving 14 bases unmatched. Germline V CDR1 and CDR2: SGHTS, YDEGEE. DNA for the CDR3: TGTGCCAGCAGCCGAGACCGGGACAGGCAGTTTTGCAATCAGCCCCAGCATTTT. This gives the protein CASSRDRDRQFCNQPQHF.

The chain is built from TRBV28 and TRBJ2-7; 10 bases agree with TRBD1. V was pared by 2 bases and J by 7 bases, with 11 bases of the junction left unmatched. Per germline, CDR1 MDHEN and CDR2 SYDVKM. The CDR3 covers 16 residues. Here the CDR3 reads CASSLTGTGVCKEQYF. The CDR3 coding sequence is TGTGCCAGCAGTTTAACTGGGACAGGGGTCTGTAAGGAGCAGTACTTC.

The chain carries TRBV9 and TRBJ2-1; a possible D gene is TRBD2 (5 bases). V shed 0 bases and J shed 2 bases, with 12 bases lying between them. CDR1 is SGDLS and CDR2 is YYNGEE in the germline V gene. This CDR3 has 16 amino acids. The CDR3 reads CASSVDDQRAYNEQFF. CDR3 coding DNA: TGTGCCAGCAGCGTAGATGACCAGAGGGCCTACAATGAGCAGTTCTTC.

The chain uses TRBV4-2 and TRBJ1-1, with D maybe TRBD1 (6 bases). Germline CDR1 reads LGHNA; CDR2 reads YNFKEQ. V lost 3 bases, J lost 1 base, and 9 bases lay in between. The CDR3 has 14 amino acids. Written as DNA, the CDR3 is TGTGCCAGCAGCCAGGGGGCGCGGAACACTGAAGCTTTCTTT. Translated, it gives CASSQGARNTEAFF.

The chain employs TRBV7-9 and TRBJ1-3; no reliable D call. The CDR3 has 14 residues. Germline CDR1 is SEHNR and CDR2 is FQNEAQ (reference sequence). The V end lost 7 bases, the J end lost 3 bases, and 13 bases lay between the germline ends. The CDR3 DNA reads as TGTGCCAGCACCCCCCAGAGACTTGGAAACACCATATATTTT. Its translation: CASTPQRLGNTIYF.

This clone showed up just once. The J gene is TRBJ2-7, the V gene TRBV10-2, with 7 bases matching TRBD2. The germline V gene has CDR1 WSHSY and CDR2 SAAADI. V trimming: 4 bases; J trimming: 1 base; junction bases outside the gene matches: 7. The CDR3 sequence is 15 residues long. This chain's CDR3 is CASSGLSSGSYEQYF. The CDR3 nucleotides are TGCGCCAGCAGTGGGCTATCTAGCGGATCCTACGAGCAGTACTTC.

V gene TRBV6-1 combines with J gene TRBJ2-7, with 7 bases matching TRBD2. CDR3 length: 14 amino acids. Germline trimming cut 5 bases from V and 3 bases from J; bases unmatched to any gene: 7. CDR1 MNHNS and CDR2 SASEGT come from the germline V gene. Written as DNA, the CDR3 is TGTGCCAGCAGTATACGACTAGCCCTCTACGAGCAGTACTTC. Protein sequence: CASSIRLALYEQYF.

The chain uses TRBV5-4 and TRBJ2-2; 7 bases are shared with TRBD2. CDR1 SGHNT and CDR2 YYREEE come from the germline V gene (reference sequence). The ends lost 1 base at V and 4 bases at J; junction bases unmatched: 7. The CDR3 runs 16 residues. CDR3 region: CASSLRGIAGTGELFF. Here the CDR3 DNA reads TGTGCCAGCAGCTTGAGGGGAATAGCGGGCACCGGGGAGCTGTTTTTT.

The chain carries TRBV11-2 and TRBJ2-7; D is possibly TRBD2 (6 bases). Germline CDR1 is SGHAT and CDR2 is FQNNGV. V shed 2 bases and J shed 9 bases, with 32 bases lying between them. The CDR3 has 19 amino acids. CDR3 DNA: TGTGCCAGCAGCTTAACTCGGACGGCTTGTCCAGCGGGCCCTCTGGGGCAGTACTTC. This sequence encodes CASSLTRTACPAGPLGQYF.

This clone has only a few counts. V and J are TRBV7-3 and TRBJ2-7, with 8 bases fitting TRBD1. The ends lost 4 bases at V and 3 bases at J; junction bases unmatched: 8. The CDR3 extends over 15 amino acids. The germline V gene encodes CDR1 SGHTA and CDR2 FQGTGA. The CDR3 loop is CASSSAGGPNYEQYF. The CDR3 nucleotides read TGTGCCAGCAGCTCGGCAGGGGGCCCCAACTACGAGCAGTACTTC.

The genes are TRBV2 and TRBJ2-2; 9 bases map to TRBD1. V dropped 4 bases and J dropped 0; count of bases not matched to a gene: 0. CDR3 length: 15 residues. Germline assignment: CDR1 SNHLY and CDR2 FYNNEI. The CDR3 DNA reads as TGTGCCAGCAGTGGACAGGGGGCGAACACCGGGGAGCTGTTTTTT. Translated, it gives CASSGQGANTGELFF.

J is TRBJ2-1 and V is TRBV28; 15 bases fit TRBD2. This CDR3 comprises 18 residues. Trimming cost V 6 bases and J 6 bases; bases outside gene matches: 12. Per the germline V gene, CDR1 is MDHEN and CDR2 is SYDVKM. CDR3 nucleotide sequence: TGTGCCAGCAGATCGAACGGACTAGCGGGAGGGCCGGTCAATGAGCAGTTCTTC. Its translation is CASRSNGLAGGPVNEQFF. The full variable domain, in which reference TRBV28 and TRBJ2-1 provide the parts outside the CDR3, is DVKVTQSSRYLVKRTGEKVFLECVQDMDHENMFWYRQDPGLGLRLIYFSYDVKMKEKGDIPEGYSVSREKKERFSLILESASTNQTSMYLCASRSNGLAGGPVNEQFFGPGTRLTVL.

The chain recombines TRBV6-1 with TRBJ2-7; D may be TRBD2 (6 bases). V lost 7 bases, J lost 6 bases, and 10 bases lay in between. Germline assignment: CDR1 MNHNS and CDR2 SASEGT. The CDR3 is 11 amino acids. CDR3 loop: CASIGGSEQYF. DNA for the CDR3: TGTGCCAGCATCGGAGGGAGCGAGCAGTACTTC.

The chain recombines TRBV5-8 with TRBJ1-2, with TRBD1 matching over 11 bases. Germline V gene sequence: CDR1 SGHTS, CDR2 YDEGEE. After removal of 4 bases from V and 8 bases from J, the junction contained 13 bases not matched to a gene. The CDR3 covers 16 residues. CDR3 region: CASSRLPGQGESGYTF. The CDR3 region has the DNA TGTGCCAGCAGCCGGCTACCGGGACAGGGGGAAAGCGGCTACACCTTC. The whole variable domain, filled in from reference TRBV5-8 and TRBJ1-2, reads EAGVTQSPTHLIKTRGQQATLRCSPISGHTSVYWYQQALGLGLQFLLWYDEGEERNRGNFPPRFSGRQFPNYSSELNVNALELEDSALYLCASSRLPGQGESGYTFGSGTRLTVV.

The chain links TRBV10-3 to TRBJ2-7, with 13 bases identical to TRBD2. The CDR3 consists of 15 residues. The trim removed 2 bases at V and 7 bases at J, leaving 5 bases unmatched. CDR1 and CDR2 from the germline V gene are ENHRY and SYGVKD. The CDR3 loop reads CAISEGLAGVYEQYF. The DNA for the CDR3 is TGTGCCATCAGTGAGGGACTAGCGGGAGTATATGAGCAGTACTTC.

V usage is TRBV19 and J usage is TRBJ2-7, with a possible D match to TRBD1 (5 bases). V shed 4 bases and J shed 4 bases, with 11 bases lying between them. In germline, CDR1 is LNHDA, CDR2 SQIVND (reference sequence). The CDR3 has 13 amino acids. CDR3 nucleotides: TGTGCCAGTAGTAAAGGGGCTCAATACGAGCAGTACTTC. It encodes CASSKGAQYEQYF. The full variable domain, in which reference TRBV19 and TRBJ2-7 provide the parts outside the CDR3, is DGGITQSPKYLFRKEGQNVTLSCEQNLNHDAMYWYRQDPGQGLRLIYYSQIVNDFQKGDIAEGYSVSREKKESFPLTVTSAQKNPTAFYLCASSKGAQYEQYFGPGTRLTVT.

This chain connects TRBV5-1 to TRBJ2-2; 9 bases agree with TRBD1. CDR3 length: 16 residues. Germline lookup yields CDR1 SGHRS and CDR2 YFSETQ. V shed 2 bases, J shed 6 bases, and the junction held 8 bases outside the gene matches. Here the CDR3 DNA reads TGCGCCAGCAGCTTCAGGGACAGGGTGTTACCCGGGGAGCTGTTTTTT. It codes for CASSFRDRVLPGELFF. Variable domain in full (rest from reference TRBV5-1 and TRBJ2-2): KAGVTQTPRYLIKTRGQQVTLSCSPISGHRSVSWYQQTPGQGLQFLFEYFSETQRNKGNFPGRFSGRQFSNSRSEMNVSTLELGDSALYLCASSFRDRVLPGELFFGEGSRLTVL.

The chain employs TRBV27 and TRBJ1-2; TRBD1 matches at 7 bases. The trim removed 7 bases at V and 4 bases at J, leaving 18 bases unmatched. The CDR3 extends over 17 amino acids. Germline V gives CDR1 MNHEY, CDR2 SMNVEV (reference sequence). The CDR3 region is CASTPARGIGLGYGYTF. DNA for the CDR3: TGTGCCAGCACTCCCGCCAGGGGGATAGGGCTAGGCTATGGCTACACCTTC.

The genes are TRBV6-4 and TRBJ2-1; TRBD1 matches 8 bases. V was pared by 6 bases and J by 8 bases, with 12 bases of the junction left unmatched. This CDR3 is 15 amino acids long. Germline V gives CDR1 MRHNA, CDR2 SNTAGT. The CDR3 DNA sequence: TGTGCCAGCAGCGACAGGACAGGGAGTTTGGATGAGCAGTTCTTC. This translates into CASSDRTGSLDEQFF.